This note documents a single T cell receptor (beta chain) sequence. The sample is drawn from a study of T cell changes during pregnancy in multiple sclerosis. Trimming took off 1 base at V and 4 bases at J, with 11 bases between the two ends. Germline CDR1 is SGHRS and CDR2 is YFSETQ. The CDR3 has 14 amino acids. The assay was immunoSEQ multiplex PCR, and TCRdb's table has in-frame clones only and misses some. This sample has more than 30,000 clones, with about 92% found just once. This receptor was identified in a female donor with multiple sclerosis, enrolled in a pregnancy study. Sequencing was performed on PBMCs (not recorded whether the cells were cultured). J is TRBJ1-1 and V is TRBV5-1, with D unclear. The CDR3 loop is CASSLTGWGTEAFF. The DNA for the CDR3 is TGCGCCAGCAGCTTGACCGGGTGGGGCACTGAAGCTTTCTTT.